Shown below are 10 T cell receptor beta chains from a single sample sequenced in a study of OX40 agonist ivuxolimab in advanced cancers. Measured with immunoSEQ multiplex PCR; TCRdb has only the in-frame clones, and not every one. Of approximately 60,000 clones in the sample, approximately 84% were seen once. Sequences were derived from CD4+ or CD8+ T cells sorted from blood, sampled in a trial of the OX40 agonist ivuxolimab. These receptors were collected from an adult with an advanced solid tumor such as melanoma, head and neck, liver or kidney cancer.

The genes are TRBV7-2 and TRBJ1-5; 10 nucleotides agree with TRBD1. Germline CDR1 reads SGHTA; CDR2 reads FQGNSA. J gave up 9 bases and V 5 bases, and 7 bases lay outside the gene matches. This CDR3 contains 14 residues. The CDR3 protein is CASSPGTGDGPQHF. CDR3 DNA sequence: TGTGCCAGCAGCCCAGGGACAGGGGACGGGCCCCAGCATTTT.

The V and J genes are TRBV5-8 and TRBJ1-6; D is unresolved. CDR3 length equals 14 residues. Trimming cost V 1 base and J 8 bases, with 10 bases left between them. Germline loops: CDR1 SGHTS, CDR2 YDEGEE. For the CDR3, the DNA is TGTGCCAGCAGCTTGTCCGGGGAATATTCACCCCTCCACTTT. This gives the protein CASSLSGEYSPLHF.

The chain joins TRBV13 to TRBJ2-7; D assignment may be TRBD1 or TRBD2 (5 bases each). Germline CDR1 reads PRHDT; CDR2 reads FYEKMQ (reference sequence). The CDR3 has 13 residues. V was pared by 4 bases and J by 7 bases, with 14 bases between. DNA of the CDR3: TGTGCCAGCAGCTCGTTGGGGGTAAGGGAGCAGTACTTC. Amino acid sequence: CASSSLGVREQYF.

Only a few counts were recorded for this clone. The gene calls are TRBV6-5 and TRBJ2-2; D gene unclear. Trimming pared 6 bases from V and 7 bases from J, leaving 15 bases between. The CDR3 has 14 residues. Germline CDR1 reads MNHEY; CDR2 reads SVGAGI. CDR3 coding DNA: TGTGCCAGCAGGCCGGTCCCTGAAGGCGGGGAGCTGTTTTTT. This codes for CASRPVPEGGELFF.

The chain recombines TRBV28 with TRBJ2-7; tentatively, D is TRBD1 (5 bases). Deletions cut 4 bases from V and 5 bases from J, with 18 bases between. CDR3 length: 15 amino acids. Germline values: CDR1 MDHEN, CDR2 SYDVKM. The CDR3 protein is CASSSLPDIANEQYF. The CDR3, as DNA: TGTGCCAGCAGTTCCCTTCCGGACATCGCGAACGAGCAGTACTTC.

V is TRBV11-2 and J is TRBJ2-5; 11 nucleotides agree with TRBD2. The V segment lost 5 bases and the J segment 5 bases; nucleotides outside the gene matches: 4. This CDR3 is built from 14 residues. CDR1 is SGHAT and CDR2 is FQNNGV in the germline V gene. For the CDR3, the DNA is TGTGCCAGCAGCCCACTAGCGGGAGCGGAGACCCAGTACTTC. Amino acid sequence: CASSPLAGAETQYF.

This clone showed up just a few times. The rearrangement links TRBV29-1 to TRBJ2-5; TRBD1 matches 8 bases. J was trimmed by 5 bases and V by 7 bases; bases with no gene match: 9. The CDR3 is 13 residues long. Germline CDR1 reads SQVTM; CDR2 reads ANQGSEA. The CDR3, as DNA: TGCAGCGCCGAACCAGGGGGCTTGGAGACCCAGTACTTC. The encoded protein is CSAEPGGLETQYF.

The gene calls are TRBV7-9 and TRBJ1-3, with D possibly matching TRBD1 (5 bases). Germline-derived CDR1 and CDR2 are SEHNR and FQNEAQ (reference sequence). The CDR3 is 16 amino acids. V lost 2 bases, J lost 0 bases, and 11 bases lay in between. The CDR3 sequence is CASSLMGVPSGNTIYF. The CDR3 DNA reads TGTGCCAGCAGCTTAATGGGGGTTCCCTCTGGAAACACCATATATTTT.

The rearrangement links TRBV29-1 to TRBJ1-2; D remains ambiguous. The CDR3 is made up of 10 amino acids. V lost 3 bases and J 8 bases, leaving 7 bases between the germline ends. Germline CDR1 SQVTM, CDR2 ANQGSEA. The CDR3 coding sequence is TGCAGCGTTGAGTGGGAAGGCTACACCTTC. Encoded protein: CSVEWEGYTF.

The chain uses TRBV9 and TRBJ2-7; no definite D call. Germline lookup yields CDR1 SGDLS and CDR2 YYNGEE. This CDR3 has 14 residues. Trimming removed 0 bases at V and 0 bases at J, with 7 bases between. The chain's CDR3 is CASSVGQLSYEQYF. As DNA, the CDR3 is TGTGCCAGCAGCGTAGGGCAGCTCTCCTACGAGCAGTACTTC. Full variable domain (remainder filled in from reference TRBV9 and TRBJ2-7): DSGVTQTPKHLITATGQRVTLRCSPRSGDLSVYWYQQSLDQGLQFLIQYYNGEERAKGNILERFSAQQFPDLHSELNLSSLELGDSALYFCASSVGQLSYEQYFGPGTRLTVT.